Below are 19 T cell receptor beta chains sequenced from a single sample in a study of T-cell reconstitution after alpha-beta-depleted transplantation in children. The TCRbeta library incorporated unique molecular identifiers. TCRdb independently ran MiXCR on the PCR reads; one entry per CDR3 protein. The profile shows 670,000 or so distinct CDR3 sequences, roughly 14% of them singletons. Here the sequenced sample was PBMCs, taken before TCRalphabeta/CD19-depleted stem cell transplant. The receptors come from a girl aged 2 to 9 with congenital amegakaryocytic thrombocytopenia, due to receive a stem cell transplant.

This clonotype was counted many times. V is TRBV2 and J is TRBJ2-7, with D perhaps matching TRBD1 (6 bases). The CDR3 totals 14 residues. V lost 7 bases to trimming and J lost 2 bases, with 15 bases between them. Per germline, CDR1 SNHLY and CDR2 FYNNEI. The DNA of the CDR3 is TGTGCCAGCAAAGCGACAGGCTATACCTACGAGCAGTACTTC. Translation gives CASKATGYTYEQYF.

This clonotype was observed many times. The CDR3 nucleotides read TGTGCCAGCTCACCACCACAGAAGGGGCCATACGAGCAGTACTTC. Its protein is CASSPPQKGPYEQYF. The chain has TRBV18 and TRBJ2-7; a possible D gene is TRBD1 (5 bases). Germline CDR1 KGHSH, CDR2 LQKENI. The germline V and J ends were trimmed by 0 bases and 4 bases, with 13 bases remaining between them. The CDR3 extends over 15 amino acids.

Many counts were recorded for this clonotype. This chain uses TRBV7-9 with TRBJ2-3, with a tentative D call TRBD2 (6 bases). The V gene's germline CDR1 is SEHNR and CDR2 FQNEAQ (reference sequence). The germline V and J ends were trimmed by 1 base and 4 bases, with 12 bases remaining between them. The CDR3 is 15 residues long. The DNA of the CDR3 is TGTGCCAGCAGCTTAGTAATGGCTAGCGCAGATACGCAGTATTTT. The encoded protein is CASSLVMASADTQYF.

The rearrangement links TRBV20-1 to TRBJ2-2; 8 bases line up with TRBD2. This CDR3 comprises 17 residues. Germline CDR1 DFQATT, CDR2 SNEGSKA (reference sequence). V lost 0 bases to trimming and J lost 5 bases; unmatched junction nucleotides: 11. CDR3 sequence (DNA): TGCAGTGCTAGAGATCCGATCGGGAGGGCCGGGACCGGGGAGCTGTTTTTT. Translated: CSARDPIGRAGTGELFF.

This clonotype showed up many times. The CDR3 nucleotides are TGCAGCGTTGCGCTTGAGGGAGGGCACAGCTCCTACGAGCAGTACTTC. Translation: CSVALEGGHSSYEQYF. The rearrangement joins TRBV29-1 to TRBJ2-7; 7 bases are shared with TRBD2. CDR3 length: 16 residues. The V segment lost 4 bases and the J segment 0 bases; nucleotides outside the gene matches: 12. The germline V gene encodes CDR1 SQVTM and CDR2 ANQGSEA.

This clonotype was observed a handful of times. The chain recombines TRBV9 with TRBJ2-3; D unclear. CDR1 is SGDLS and CDR2 is YYNGEE in the germline V gene. This CDR3 comprises 13 residues. V was cut by 0 bases and J by 2 bases, with 4 bases left in between. Here the CDR3 reads CASSVVPTDTQYF. The CDR3 DNA reads as TGTGCCAGCAGCGTAGTTCCCACAGATACGCAGTATTTT.

This clonotype was detected many times. V usage is TRBV20-1 and J usage is TRBJ1-5, with D hard to call. This CDR3 spans 14 amino acids. In germline, CDR1 is DFQATT, CDR2 SNEGSKA (reference sequence). V lost 6 bases to trimming and J lost 2 bases, with 14 bases between them. CDR3 residues: CSAPGPGGNQPQHF. CDR3 nucleotide sequence: TGCAGTGCCCCCGGCCCGGGAGGCAATCAGCCCCAGCATTTT.

The V and J genes are TRBV5-1 and TRBJ1-1, with D perhaps matching TRBD1 (5 bases). CDR1 is SGHRS and CDR2 is YFSETQ in the germline V gene. CDR3 length: 15 residues. V was cut by 2 bases and J by 0 bases, with 11 bases left in between. This chain's CDR3 is CASSFFRGMNTEAFF. In nucleotides, the CDR3 is TGCGCCAGCAGCTTTTTTAGGGGTATGAACACTGAAGCTTTCTTT. The complete variable domain, with remaining parts taken from reference TRBV5-1 and TRBJ1-1, reads KAGVTQTPRYLIKTRGQQVTLSCSPISGHRSVSWYQQTPGQGLQFLFEYFSETQRNKGNFPGRFSGRQFSNSRSEMNVSTLELGDSALYLCASSFFRGMNTEAFFGQGTRLTVV.

The chain uses TRBV20-1 and TRBJ2-3; perhaps TRBD2 as D (5 bases). Looked up from germline, CDR1 is DFQATT and CDR2 is SNEGSKA (reference sequence). With 3 bases removed from V and 2 bases from J, the gap between germline ends came to 18 bases. The CDR3 extends over 16 amino acids. CDR3 sequence: CSARDPSRPSTDTQYF. The CDR3 nucleotides are TGCAGTGCTAGGGATCCTAGCCGCCCGTCCACAGATACGCAGTATTTT.

The chain joins TRBV5-1 to TRBJ2-7; tentative D call: TRBD2 (7 bases). Germline V gene sequence: CDR1 SGHRS, CDR2 YFSETQ. Trimming took off 2 bases at V and 1 base at J, with 10 bases between the two ends. The CDR3 contains 14 residues. For the CDR3, the DNA is TGCGCCAGCAGCTTTGCGGGGGCGTCCTACGAGCAGTACTTC. Translating gives CASSFAGASYEQYF. The full variable domain, its missing parts supplied by reference TRBV5-1 and TRBJ2-7, is KAGVTQTPRYLIKTRGQQVTLSCSPISGHRSVSWYQQTPGQGLQFLFEYFSETQRNKGNFPGRFSGRQFSNSRSEMNVSTLELGDSALYLCASSFAGASYEQYFGPGTRLTVT.

The genes are TRBV20-1 and TRBJ2-7; tentatively, D is TRBD1 or TRBD2 (6 bases each). Germline V gene lookup returns CDR1 DFQATT and CDR2 SNEGSKA (reference sequence). V lost 1 base to trimming and J lost 0 bases, with 16 bases between them. The CDR3 length is 16 residues. Here the CDR3 reads CSARAFRGGGSYEQYF. CDR3 coding DNA: TGCAGTGCTAGAGCTTTCAGGGGAGGCGGCTCCTACGAGCAGTACTTC.

This clonotype was found many times. V usage is TRBV20-1 and J usage is TRBJ2-1; either TRBD1 or TRBD2 may fit D (6 bases each). The CDR3 sequence is 15 residues long. Germline-derived CDR1 and CDR2 are DFQATT and SNEGSKA (reference sequence). Trimming left V 6 bases short and J 8 bases short, with 23 bases between. The CDR3 reads CSARGVRDNPHEQFF. DNA for the CDR3: TGCAGTGCCCGCGGAGTGCGGGACAACCCCCATGAGCAGTTCTTC.

As DNA, the CDR3 is TGCAGTGCTAGTCAACTAGCGGGGACCTACGAGCAGTACTTC. Translation: CSASQLAGTYEQYF. The genes are TRBV20-1 and TRBJ2-7, with TRBD2 matching over 10 bases. V dropped 3 bases and J dropped 2; count of bases not matched to a gene: 4. This CDR3 region has 14 residues. Germline lookup yields CDR1 DFQATT and CDR2 SNEGSKA (reference sequence).

This rearrangement joins TRBV12-3 or TRBV12-4 to TRBJ2-5; 8 nucleotides align to TRBD2. The V gene end was trimmed by 2 bases and the J gene end by 5 bases; junction bases not matched to a gene: 7. CDR3 size: 15 residues. The DNA for the CDR3 is TGTGCCAGCAGTTTACCAGCGGGAGTCGGGGAGACCCAGTACTTC. Its translation: CASSLPAGVGETQYF.

This clonotype was seen repeatedly, ten times or more. This chain uses TRBV6-2 or TRBV6-3 with TRBJ1-5; 9 bases are a match to TRBD1. The trim removed 5 bases at V and 7 bases at J, leaving 3 bases unmatched. Germline V CDR1 and CDR2: MNHEY, SVGEGT. This CDR3 contains 13 residues. CDR3: CASSRTGVQPQHF. CDR3 in DNA: TGTGCCAGCAGTCGGACAGGGGTGCAGCCCCAGCATTTT.

A few counts support this clonotype. This chain links TRBV10-3 with TRBJ1-6, with D perhaps matching TRBD1 (5 bases). Deletions cut 6 bases from V and 8 bases from J, with 17 bases between. In germline, CDR1 is ENHRY, CDR2 SYGVKD. This CDR3 spans 15 amino acids. The CDR3 protein is CAISILGVADSPLHF. For the CDR3, the DNA is TGTGCCATCAGCATTTTGGGGGTAGCGGATTCACCCCTCCACTTT.

This clonotype has at least ten counts. The rearrangement uses TRBV7-9 and TRBJ2-5; no clear D gene. Trimming cost V 5 bases and J 2 bases, with 9 bases left between them. The CDR3 length is 13 residues. Germline V gene lookup returns CDR1 SEHNR and CDR2 FQNEAQ (reference sequence). Here the CDR3 DNA reads TGTGCCAGCAGCGAAATACCTCAAGAGACCCAGTACTTC. This encodes CASSEIPQETQYF. Complete variable domain (other parts from reference TRBV7-9 and TRBJ2-5): DTGVSQNPRHKITKRGQNVTFRCDPISEHNRLYWYRQTLGQGPEFLTYFQNEAQLEKSRLLSDRFSAERPKGSFSTLEIQRTEQGDSAMYLCASSEIPQETQYFGPGTRLLVL.

The chain combines TRBV11-2 with TRBJ2-6; TRBD2 might be the D (6 bases). The germline V gene encodes CDR1 SGHAT and CDR2 FQNNGV. V was pared by 4 bases and J by 6 bases, with 10 bases between. CDR3 length: 14 residues. The DNA of the CDR3 is TGTGCCAGCAGCTCGTGGAGGGAGGCCAACGTCCTGACTTTC. Protein: CASSSWREANVLTF.

This clonotype was observed many times. V gene TRBV12-3 or TRBV12-4 combines with J gene TRBJ2-1; D remains ambiguous. V lost 3 bases and J lost 2, with 8 bases in between. The CDR3 spans 14 residues. The CDR3 region has the DNA TGTGCCAGCAGTTTTGTAGAAGCCTACAATGAGCAGTTCTTC. Translated, it gives CASSFVEAYNEQFF.